This TCR beta chain is drawn from a study of blood T cell repertoires in COVID-19. Looking at the study overall: Specimens from acute and convalescent COVID-19 originated in the United States, Italy and Spain. Sources were T cells, B-cell-depleted T cells, or PBMCs; the material itself was cDNA or gDNA.

In the original workflow: Estimation of nucleated cell counts was performed using reference gene primer amplification. Profiled with immunoSEQ multiplex PCR; TCRdb holds only in-frame clones, not every one. V and J calls and clone size are those listed in that table; D and trimming were worked out from the DNA. The data contain fewer than 45,000 clones, approximately 91% of them singletons. Per germline, CDR1 PRHDT and CDR2 FYEKMQ (reference sequence). The CDR3 totals 15 residues. J gave up 3 bases and V 5 bases, and 8 bases lay outside the gene matches. The genes are TRBV13 and TRBJ2-3, with 7 bases matching TRBD1. The receptor's source is a human donor in a cohort sampled during active COVID-19. The sample taken for sequencing was peripheral blood. CDR3 loop: CASSTRQGRTDTQYF. The CDR3 DNA is TGTGCCAGCAGCACGAGACAGGGAAGGACAGATACGCAGTATTTT.